The rows below give T cell receptor beta chains drawn from one sample of a study of blood T cell repertoires in COVID-19. Only in-frame clones appear in the TCRdb table, and some are missing; sequencing was by immunoSEQ multiplex PCR. The table records some 220,000 clones, approximately 80% of them present only once. Sample: peripheral blood. These receptors were taken from a woman of 80 years or more with active or convalescent COVID-19. Both conserved end residues are part of each CDR3. The D gene is left open where the match is weak. The size entry is marked missing in some rows and otherwise reads once, few, many or a size class.

TRBJ1-1 NA TRBV5-1 TRBD1 CASSPGQGFDTEAFF TGCGCCAGCAGCCCCGGACAGGGCTTTGACACTGAAGCTTTCTTT
TRBJ2-7 NA TRBV6-5 NA CASSFGGEQYF TGTGCCAGCAGTTTCGGGGGCGAGCAGTACTTC
TRBJ2-5 NA TRBV7-9 TRBD2 CASSLLAGQETQYF TGTGCCAGCAGCTTACTAGCGGGGCAAGAGACCCAGTACTTC
TRBJ2-1 NA TRBV2 NA CASSVPGSYNEQFF TGTGCCAGCAGCGTACCGGGGTCTTACAATGAGCAGTTCTTC
TRBJ2-3 NA TRBV27 TRBD2 CASSSERLAGEDTQYF TGTGCCAGCAGTTCTGAACGACTAGCGGGAGAGGATACGCAGTATTTT
TRBJ2-7 NA TRBV6-5 NA CASTGGRYEQYF TGTGCCAGCACTGGGGGGAGGTACGAGCAGTACTTC
TRBJ2-7 NA TRBV11-3 TRBD1 CASSLEGGTGVNEQYF TGTGCCAGCAGCTTAGAGGGGGGGACAGGGGTGAACGAGCAGTACTTC
TRBJ1-2 NA TRBV19 NA CASTRSRQAQGYGYTF TGTGCCAGTACCCGGTCGCGACAGGCGCAGGGGTATGGCTACACCTTC
TRBJ1-2 NA TRBV2 NA CASSVTEPGYTF TGTGCCAGCAGTGTGACTGAGCCTGGCTACACCTTC
TRBJ1-3 NA TRBV12-3/TRBV12-4 NA CASGELRNTIYF TGTGCCAGTGGGGAGCTCCGAAACACCATATATTTT
TRBJ1-6 NA TRBV7-2 TRBD1 CASSPGQINSPLHF TGTGCCAGCAGCCCGGGACAGATTAATTCACCCCTCCACTTT
TRBJ2-5 NA TRBV5-1 NA CASSPVGQKETQYF TGCGCCAGCAGCCCGGTTGGGCAAAAAGAGACCCAGTACTTC
TRBJ2-1 NA TRBV5-6 NA CASSSAQGSNEQFF TGTGCCAGCAGCTCGGCCCAGGGGAGCAATGAGCAGTTCTTC
TRBJ2-3 NA TRBV7-2 TRBD2 CASSSWTSGRDTQYF TGTGCCAGCAGCTCTTGGACTAGCGGGAGGGATACGCAGTATTTT
TRBJ1-1 few TRBV7-9 TRBD1 CASSSRTGEESTEAFF TGTGCCAGCAGCTCGAGGACAGGGGAAGAGAGCACTGAAGCTTTCTTT
TRBJ1-2 NA TRBV5-1 NA CASSLRAADAGGYTF TGCGCCAGCAGCTTGAGGGCCGCCGACGCAGGGGGCTACACCTTC
TRBJ2-3 NA TRBV6-6 TRBD2 CASSYERGGFDTQYF TGTGCCAGCAGTTACGAGCGGGGGGGCTTTGATACGCAGTATTTT
TRBJ2-7 once TRBV4-3 NA CASSQRTDSYEQYF TGCGCCAGCAGCCAGAGGACAGACTCCTACGAGCAGTACTTC
TRBJ2-7 once TRBV10-1 TRBD1 CATKTPGTLGQASYEQYF TGCGCCACCAAAACACCCGGAACCCTCGGACAGGCCTCCTACGAGCAGTACTTC
TRBJ2-5 NA TRBV10-3 NA CAIRIRPQETQYF TGTGCCATCAGAATCAGGCCACAAGAGACCCAGTACTTC
TRBJ2-3 NA TRBV19 NA CASSMVQRTDTQYF TGTGCCAGTAGTATGGTACAACGCACAGATACGCAGTATTTT
TRBJ1-5 NA TRBV19 TRBD1 CASSIGFGGQGWNQPQHF TGTGCCAGTAGTATAGGATTTGGGGGACAGGGATGGAATCAGCCCCAGCATTTT
TRBJ2-3 NA TRBV24-1 TRBD1 CATSDPTGAVDTQYF TGTGCCACCAGTGATCCCACAGGGGCGGTAGATACGCAGTATTTT
TRBJ2-3 NA TRBV28 TRBD1 CASTGGLGFDTQYF TGTGCCAGCACAGGGGGCTTAGGGTTTGATACGCAGTATTTT
TRBJ2-7 NA TRBV7-8 TRBD2 CASSLGGREIGQYF TGTGCCAGCAGCTTAGGCGGGAGAGAAATAGGGCAGTACTTC
TRBJ1-1 NA TRBV6-5 NA CASSRDRQNTEAFF TGTGCCAGCAGTCGCGACCGACAGAACACTGAAGCTTTCTTT
TRBJ2-7 NA TRBV5-1 TRBD2 CASSPTSIAYEQYF TGCGCCAGCAGCCCGACTAGCATCGCCTACGAGCAGTACTTC
TRBJ2-7 NA TRBV7-2 NA CASSLNWGKAETYEQYF TGTGCCAGCAGCTTAAATTGGGGCAAGGCAGAGACCTACGAGCAGTACTTC
TRBJ1-2 NA TRBV7-2 NA CASSLSGKVSLYGYTF TGTGCCAGCAGCTTATCAGGGAAGGTTTCGCTCTATGGCTACACCTTC
TRBJ1-2 NA TRBV21-1 NA CASSNRRGSNGYTF TGTGCCAGCAGCAACCGGAGGGGCTCGAATGGCTACACCTTC
TRBJ2-1 NA TRBV5-1 TRBD2 CVSSLDGSGSYEQFF TGCGTCAGCAGCTTGGATGGTAGCGGGAGTTACGAGCAGTTCTTC
TRBJ1-5 NA TRBV5-5 NA CASSLAWGGQPQHF TGTGCCAGCAGCTTGGCGTGGGGGGGACAGCCCCAGCATTTT
TRBJ1-2 NA TRBV5-4 NA CASSLWAGNGYTF TGTGCCAGCAGCTTGTGGGCAGGGAATGGCTACACCTTC
TRBJ2-7 NA TRBV5-1 NA CASRQGSSYEQYF TGCGCCAGCAGACAGGGTAGTTCCTACGAGCAGTACTTC
TRBJ2-1 NA TRBV6-5 TRBD1 CASRRDRVFHEQFF TGTGCCAGCAGGCGGGACAGGGTTTTTCATGAGCAGTTCTTC
TRBJ1-1 NA TRBV3-1/TRBV3-2 TRBD1 CASSPSWDRAAFF TGTGCCAGCAGCCCGTCATGGGACAGGGCAGCTTTCTTT
TRBJ2-7 NA TRBV9 NA CASSPLESYEQYF TGTGCCAGCAGCCCTCTAGAGTCCTACGAGCAGTACTTC
TRBJ2-5 NA TRBV2 TRBD2 CASSKEGPGRGQETQYF TGTGCCAGCAGCAAAGAAGGTCCCGGGAGGGGGCAAGAGACCCAGTACTTC
TRBJ2-5 NA TRBV7-3 TRBD2 CASSLAGGRETQYF TGTGCCAGCAGCCTAGCGGGGGGGCGAGAGACCCAGTACTTC
TRBJ1-5 NA TRBV27 TRBD1 CASSPSRQGRQPQHF TGTGCCAGCAGTCCGTCACGACAGGGCCGACAGCCCCAGCATTTT
TRBJ2-2 NA TRBV7-6 TRBD2 CASSLVISGVAGELFF TGTGCCAGCAGCTTAGTTATTAGCGGGGTAGCCGGGGAGCTGTTTTTT
TRBJ2-7 NA TRBV18 TRBD2 CASSPAGGPGEQYF TGTGCCAGCTCACCGGCGGGGGGGCCTGGCGAGCAGTACTTC
TRBJ2-7 NA TRBV6-5 TRBD2 CASGTSVRIEQYF TGTGCCAGCGGGACTAGCGTAAGGATCGAGCAGTACTTC
TRBJ1-2 NA TRBV6-4 TRBD1 CASSDSIFDRVDGYTF TGTGCCAGCAGTGACTCGATTTTTGACAGGGTGGATGGCTACACCTTC
TRBJ2-5 once TRBV18 TRBD2 CASSPRGLAGGQETQYF TGTGCCAGCTCACCCCGCGGGCTAGCGGGGGGACAAGAGACCCAGTACTTC
TRBJ2-7 NA TRBV29-1 TRBD1 CSCRDRGIIDEQYF TGCAGCTGCCGGGACAGGGGGATTATCGACGAGCAGTACTTC
TRBJ1-1 NA TRBV7-2 NA CASSLISNTEAFF TGTGCCAGCAGCTTAATTTCTAACACTGAAGCTTTCTTT
TRBJ2-3 NA TRBV18 NA CASSPRTSADTQYF TGTGCCAGCTCACCGAGGACATCCGCAGATACGCAGTATTTT
TRBJ2-1 NA TRBV2 TRBD2 CASSIAGVTYNEQFF TGTGCCAGCAGTATCGCGGGAGTCACATACAATGAGCAGTTCTTC
TRBJ1-1 NA TRBV11-3 TRBD1 CASSLDNWTGNTEAFF TGTGCCAGCAGCTTAGATAACTGGACAGGGAACACTGAAGCTTTCTTT
TRBJ2-7 NA TRBV28 TRBD1 CASRMTGGTYEQYF TGTGCCAGCAGAATGACAGGGGGCACCTACGAGCAGTACTTC
TRBJ1-4 NA TRBV9 NA CASSAHPGRGEYEKLFF TGTGCCAGCAGCGCCCATCCAGGACGGGGAGAATATGAAAAACTGTTTTTT
TRBJ2-1 NA TRBV11-3 TRBD2 CASSLLGSGGSTYNEQFF TGTGCCAGCAGCTTATTGGGTAGCGGGGGGTCGACCTACAATGAGCAGTTCTTC
TRBJ1-3 NA TRBV5-5 NA CASSSGGTGNTIYF TGTGCCAGCAGCAGTGGAGGGACTGGAAACACCATATATTTT
TRBJ2-7 NA TRBV28 NA CASSLSRARPGSEQYF TGTGCCAGCAGTTTATCTCGGGCCCGACCGGGGAGTGAGCAGTACTTC
TRBJ1-2 NA TRBV6-2/TRBV6-3 NA CASSTWPADYGYTF TGTGCCAGCAGTACCTGGCCGGCGGACTATGGCTACACCTTC
TRBJ2-3 NA TRBV4-1 TRBD2 CASSQDSSSGGARTDTQYF TGCGCCAGCAGCCAAGATTCCAGTTCGGGGGGGGCGCGCACAGATACGCAGTATTTT
TRBJ2-2 few TRBV5-4 NA CASSLDSGNDGELFF TGTGCCAGCAGCTTGGATTCGGGGAATGACGGGGAGCTGTTTTTT
TRBJ2-3 NA TRBV11-3 NA CASSPPWGHTDTQYF TGTGCCAGCAGCCCCCCCTGGGGGCACACAGATACGCAGTATTTT
TRBJ1-2 NA TRBV3-1/TRBV3-2 TRBD1 CASSAPGTGINYGYTF TGTGCCAGCAGCGCTCCCGGGACAGGAATTAACTATGGCTACACCTTC